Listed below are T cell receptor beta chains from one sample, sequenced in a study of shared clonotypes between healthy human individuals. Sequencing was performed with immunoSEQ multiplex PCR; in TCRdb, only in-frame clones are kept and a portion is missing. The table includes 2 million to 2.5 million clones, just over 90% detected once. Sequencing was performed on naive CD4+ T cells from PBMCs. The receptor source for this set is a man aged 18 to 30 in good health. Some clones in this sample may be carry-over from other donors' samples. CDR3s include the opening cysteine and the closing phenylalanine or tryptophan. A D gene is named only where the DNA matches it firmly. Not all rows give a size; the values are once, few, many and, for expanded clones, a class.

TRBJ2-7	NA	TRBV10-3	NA	TGTGCCATCAGTGAGTCATGGGGCTACGAGCAGTACTTC	CAISESWGYEQYF
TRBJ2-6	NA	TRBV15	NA	TGTGCCACCTCGCGGGGAATTGCTGGGGCCAACGTCCTGACTTTC	CATSRGIAGANVLTF
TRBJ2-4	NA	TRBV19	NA	TGTGCCAGTAGTATTTTGGGGGAAAACATTCAGTACTTC	CASSILGENIQYF
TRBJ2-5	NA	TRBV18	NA	TGTGCCAGCTCAGAGGTACTCCCCTGGGAGACCCAGTACTTC	CASSEVLPWETQYF
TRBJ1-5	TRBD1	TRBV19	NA	TGTGCCAGTAGGAGAGGGACAGGCAGCAATCAGCCCCAGCATTTT	CASRRGTGSNQPQHF
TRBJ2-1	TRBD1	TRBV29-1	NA	TGCAGCGTTGATATGGGGACAGGAGCGTTCTTC	CSVDMGTGAFF
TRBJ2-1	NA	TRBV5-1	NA	TGCGCCAGCAGCTTGGCAGGGGACTACTCCTACAATGAGCAGTTCTTC	CASSLAGDYSYNEQFF
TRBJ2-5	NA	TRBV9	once	TGTGCCAGCAGCGGGGGCGGGTCAGTTGGAGAGACCCAGTACTTC	CASSGGGSVGETQYF
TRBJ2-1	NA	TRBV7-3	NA	TGTGCCAGCAGCTTCCAGCGGTCCGGGCACAATGAGCAGTTCTTC	CASSFQRSGHNEQFF
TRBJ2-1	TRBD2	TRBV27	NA	TGTGCCAGCAGCCACACGAAGACTAGCGACAATGAGCAGTTCTTC	CASSHTKTSDNEQFF
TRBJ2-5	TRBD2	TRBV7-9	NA	TGTGCCAGCAGCCCCCAGACTAGCGGACTCCAAGAGACCCAGTACTTC	CASSPQTSGLQETQYF
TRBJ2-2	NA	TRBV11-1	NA	TGTGCCAGCAGCTCCCCTGGGGGTGGCGAGACCGGGGAGCTGTTTTTT	CASSSPGGGETGELFF
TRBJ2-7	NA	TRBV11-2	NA	TGTGCCAGCAGCTCCCGGGACTGGAGCCTCCACGAGCAGTACTTC	CASSSRDWSLHEQYF
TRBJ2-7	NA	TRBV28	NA	TGTGCCTGCGGACGGCTCCTCCCTTACGAGCAGTACTTC	CACGRLLPYEQYF
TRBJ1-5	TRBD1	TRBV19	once	TGTGCCAGTAGTATAATGATGGGACAGGGGGCTTTTCAGCCCCAGCATTTT	CASSIMMGQGAFQPQHF
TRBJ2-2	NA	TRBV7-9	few	TGTGCCAGCAGCCTAGGACGGCAGAACACCGGGGAGCTGTTTTTT	CASSLGRQNTGELFF
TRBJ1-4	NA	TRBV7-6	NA	TGTGCCAGCAGCTCCCGTCTTAAGCCAAACTCGCCCGGGGCAGCGGATGAAAAACTGTTTTTT	CASSSRLKPNSPGAADEKLFF
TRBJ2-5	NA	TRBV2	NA	TGTGCCAGCACCAGCGGAGCCCAAGAGACCCAGTACTTC	CASTSGAQETQYF
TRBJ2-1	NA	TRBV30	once	TGTGCCTGGTCGAAGGGGGGCTTAAGCTCCTACAATGAGCAGTTCTTC	CAWSKGGLSSYNEQFF
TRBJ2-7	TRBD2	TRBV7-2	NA	TGTGCCAGCAGCCCCTCGGCTAGCGGGAGGGCCTACGAGCAGTACTTC	CASSPSASGRAYEQYF
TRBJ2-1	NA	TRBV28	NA	TGTGCCAGCAGTTTATCTGGGGGGAGAGCGTACAATGAGCAGTTCTTC	CASSLSGGRAYNEQFF
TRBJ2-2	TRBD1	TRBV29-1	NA	TGCAGCGCCGAGGGGGACAGAAACACCGGGGAGCTGTTTTTT	CSAEGDRNTGELFF
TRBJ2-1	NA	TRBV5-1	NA	TGCGCCAGCAGCCAAACTGGACAGCTCGAGCAGTTCTTC	CASSQTGQLEQFF
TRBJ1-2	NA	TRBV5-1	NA	TGCGCCAGCCTTCCGCTGGCAGGGGTCCGTTCTGGCTACACCTTC	CASLPLAGVRSGYTF
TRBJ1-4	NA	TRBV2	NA	TGTGCCAGCAGCTTCATTGAGGGGGGAGCTAATGAAAAACTGTTTTTT	CASSFIEGGANEKLFF
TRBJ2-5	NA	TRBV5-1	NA	TGCGCCAGCAGCTTCGGGCAGGGGGGAGAGACCCAGTACTTC	CASSFGQGGETQYF
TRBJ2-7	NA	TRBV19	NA	TGTGCCAGTAGTACCTCTAGCCGGCGAATCTCCCACGAGCAGTACTTC	CASSTSSRRISHEQYF
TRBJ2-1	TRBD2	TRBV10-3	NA	TGTGCCATCAGTGAAACTGGACTAGCGGGAGTAAATGAGCAGTTCTTC	CAISETGLAGVNEQFF
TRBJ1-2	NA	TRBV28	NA	TGTGCCAGCAACATCCCCAGCGTGGGGCACGGCTACACCTTC	CASNIPSVGHGYTF
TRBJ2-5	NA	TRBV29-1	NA	TGCAGCGCCCGCCCGATAGCGCCCCAAGAGACCCAGTACTTC	CSARPIAPQETQYF
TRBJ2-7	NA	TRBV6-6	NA	TGTGCCAGCAGCGTCCGGGCCAGCAGGACCTACGAGCAGTACTTC	CASSVRASRTYEQYF
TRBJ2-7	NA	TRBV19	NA	TGTGCCAGTAGTATAGATCCCGGGGGATGGGGCGAGCAGTACTTC	CASSIDPGGWGEQYF
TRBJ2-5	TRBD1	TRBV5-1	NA	TGCGCCAGCAGCAACGGACGACAGGGGGCGGAGGAGACCCAGTACTTC	CASSNGRQGAEETQYF
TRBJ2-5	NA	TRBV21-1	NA	TGTGCCAGCAGCACGGGGCACAGCAAGGAAGAGACCCAGTACTTC	CASSTGHSKEETQYF
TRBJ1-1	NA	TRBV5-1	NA	TGCGCCAGCAGCTTGGCCGGTACAGGGTACACTGAAGCTTTCTTT	CASSLAGTGYTEAFF
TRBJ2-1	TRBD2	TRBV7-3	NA	TGTGCCAGCAGCCCCAGTCTAGCGGGATACAATGAGCAGTTCTTC	CASSPSLAGYNEQFF
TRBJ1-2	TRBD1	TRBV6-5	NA	TGTGCCAGCAGTGTCCGACAGGGGGACTATGGCTACACCTTC	CASSVRQGDYGYTF
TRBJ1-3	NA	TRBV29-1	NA	TGCAGCGTGGACTCACCGGCGCCAGGGGGAAACACCATATATTTT	CSVDSPAPGGNTIYF
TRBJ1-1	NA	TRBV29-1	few	TGCAGCGTCGAACCGGGACTCACGAACACTGAAGCTTTCTTT	CSVEPGLTNTEAFF
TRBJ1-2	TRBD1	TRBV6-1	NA	TGTGCCAGCAGTGAGGACAGGGTAGTAACTCATAACTATGGCTACACCTTC	CASSEDRVVTHNYGYTF
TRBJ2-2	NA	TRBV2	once	TGTTCCTCCGGCGCTACCAACACCGGGGAGCTGTTTTTT	CSSGATNTGELFF
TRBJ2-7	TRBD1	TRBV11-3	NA	TGTGCCAGCAGCCGCGGCGGACAGGGCGAGCAGTACTTC	CASSRGGQGEQYF
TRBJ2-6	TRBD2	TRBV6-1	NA	TGTGCCAGCAGGACTAGCGGCGCTGGGGCCAACGTCCTGACTTTC	CASRTSGAGANVLTF
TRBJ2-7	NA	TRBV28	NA	TGTGCCAGCAGTTTACCAGGAGCCGCCTACGAGCAGTACTTC	CASSLPGAAYEQYF
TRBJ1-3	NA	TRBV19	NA	TGTGCCAGTAGTATAGGTGGCAGGGTCAGCTCTGGAAACACCATATATTTT	CASSIGGRVSSGNTIYF
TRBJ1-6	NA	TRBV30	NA	TGTGCCTGGAGTCTCCGGCCCGGGGGGGGTTCACCCCTCCACTTT	CAWSLRPGGGSPLHF
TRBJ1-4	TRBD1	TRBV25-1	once	TGTGCCAGCAGTGGACAGGGGGCGAAAAAACTGTTTTTT	CASSGQGAKKLFF
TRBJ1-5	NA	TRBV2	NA	TGTGCCAGCAGTGCGGACAGCAATCAGCCCCAGCATTTT	CASSADSNQPQHF
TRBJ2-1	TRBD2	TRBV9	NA	TGTGCCAGCAGCGCCGGGACTAGCGGGATTGGGGAGCAGTTCTTC	CASSAGTSGIGEQFF
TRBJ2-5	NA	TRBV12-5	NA	TGTGCTAGTGGTTTGGTAAAGAAGGGGAGCACAGAGACCCAGTACTTC	CASGLVKKGSTETQYF
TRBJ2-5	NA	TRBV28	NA	TGTGCCAGCAGTTTAGCGGGGACAGAGACCCAGTACTTC	CASSLAGTETQYF